This T cell receptor (beta chain) originates from a study of T-cell memory formation after mild COVID-19. Background on the study: TCR clusters showed largely donor specificity. Regarding the study as a whole: That cross-reactive memory joined was suggested by some responding clones appearing in pre-infection memory. Clones that shrank (day 15 to 85) were balanced CD4/CD8, whereas later expanders leaned CD4+.

CDR3 length equals 18 residues. Germline loops: CDR1 MNHNY, CDR2 SVGAGI (reference sequence). Germline trimming cut 2 bases from V and 4 bases from J; bases unmatched to any gene: 11. Concerning this clonotype itself: No antigen is known for it.

Using constant-segment primers, 5'RACE produced TCR alpha and TCR beta cDNA libraries carrying sample barcodes and UMIs. TCRdb fed the 5' RACE reads into MiXCR, producing one record per CDR3 protein. The sample shows hundreds of thousands of distinct CDR3 sequences, roughly 20% of them seen only once. This receptor was taken from an adult woman who had mild COVID-19 (a few samples of this study predate the infection). Cell type and time point are not known. The rearrangement joins TRBV6-6 to TRBJ2-2, with 9 positions matching TRBD2. The sequenced material came from PBMCs or a T cell subset sorted from them (not recorded which). CDR3 coding DNA: TGTGCCAGCAGTTACCCCATAGCGGGAGAGATCTTCACCGGGGAGCTGTTTTTT. Translated, it gives CASSYPIAGEIFTGELFF.